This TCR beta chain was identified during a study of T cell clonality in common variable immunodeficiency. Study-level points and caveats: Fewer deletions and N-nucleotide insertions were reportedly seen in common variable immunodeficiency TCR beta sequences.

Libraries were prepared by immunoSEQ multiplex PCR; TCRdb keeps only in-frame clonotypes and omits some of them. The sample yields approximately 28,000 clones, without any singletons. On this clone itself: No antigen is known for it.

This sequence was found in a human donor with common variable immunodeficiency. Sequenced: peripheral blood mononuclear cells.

The CDR3 reads CASSQTVHDPLHF. Incomplete CDR3 DNA: TGTGCCAGTAGCCAGACAGTGCATGATCCC. The gene calls are TRBV19 and TRBJ1-6; perhaps TRBD1 as D (5 bases). The read falls 3 residues short of the CDR3 end, and the missing part is taken from the germline J gene. The CDR3 covers 13 residues. Looked up from germline, CDR1 is LNHDA and CDR2 is SQIVND (reference sequence).